This section outlines one TCR beta chain sequence together with its context. What it binds is unknown. The data belong to a study of blood T cells in healthy people across ages. Study-level findings and limits: PBMCs left unsorted prevented a conclusive naive versus antigen-experienced comparison.

Per germline, CDR1 MDHEN and CDR2 SYDVKM. The CDR3 is 14 residues long. For the second PCR, which ran for about 6 to 11 cycles, a sample-barcoded 5' primer and a J-beta primer mix were used. A template-switch adaptor that had 12 random nucleotides put a tag on each cDNA molecule. All samples gave at least 2.5 million CDR3-containing paired-end reads. TCRdb called the 5' RACE reads again in MiXCR, with one record for every CDR3 protein. The table lists around 1.5 million distinct CDR3 sequences, about 40% of them singletons. The sequence came from a woman aged 18-29 years in good health. This chain uses TRBV28 with TRBJ2-5, with 7 bases that match TRBD1. TRBJ2-7 matches the DNA end more closely, so the J call is doubtful. The sequenced sample consisted of blood. The CDR3 protein is CASNPGTEGREQYF. CDR3 nucleotide sequence: TGTGCCAGCAACCCCGGGACAGAAGGGCGCGAGCAGTACTTC.